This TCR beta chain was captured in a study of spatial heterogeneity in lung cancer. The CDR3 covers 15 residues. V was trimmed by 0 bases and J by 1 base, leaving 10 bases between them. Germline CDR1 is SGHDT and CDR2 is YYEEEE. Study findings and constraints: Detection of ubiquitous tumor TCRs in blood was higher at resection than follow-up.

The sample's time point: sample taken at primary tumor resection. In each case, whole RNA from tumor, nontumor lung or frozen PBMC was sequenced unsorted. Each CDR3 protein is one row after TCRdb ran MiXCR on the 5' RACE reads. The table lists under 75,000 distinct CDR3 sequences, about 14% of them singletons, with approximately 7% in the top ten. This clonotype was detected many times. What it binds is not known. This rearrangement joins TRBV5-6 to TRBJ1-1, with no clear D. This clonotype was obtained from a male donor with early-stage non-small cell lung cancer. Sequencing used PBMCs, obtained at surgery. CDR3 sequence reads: CASSLGNTWNTEAFF. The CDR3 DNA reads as TGTGCCAGCAGCTTGGGGAATACCTGGAACACTGAAGCTTTCTTT.